This T cell receptor (beta chain) was identified in a study of cytomegalovirus exposure and HLA in healthy donors. Turning to the study itself: The same platform as the roughly 670 first-cohort repertoires was used for the 120 validation repertoires, a later analysis reported. Study-wide points: One later analysis, an examination of the 120 or so validation repertoires, found that first-cohort TCR clusters tended to co-occur in them.

Trimming took off 1 base at V and 3 bases at J, with 13 bases between the two ends. Germline assignment: CDR1 MNHNS and CDR2 SASEGT. The CDR3 runs 15 residues. Clones were read by immunoSEQ multiplex PCR, and TCRdb kept only the in-frame ones, dropping some. The table records 200,000 or so clones, about 90% of them present only once. Notes on this clone: Antigen: not known.

J is TRBJ2-7 and V is TRBV6-1; D perhaps matches TRBD2 (7 bases). The sequence was obtained from a woman aged 18 to 35 in good health and CMV-seronegative. The source material was PBMCs. CDR3 nucleotide sequence: TGTGCCAGCAGTGAAGGGAGGGGGGGTTACTACGAGCAGTACTTC. Translating it yields CASSEGRGGYYEQYF.